This is a list of T cell receptor beta chains from one sample in a study of shared clonotypes between healthy human individuals. The table came from immunoSEQ multiplex PCR; TCRdb's copy has only in-frame clones and leaves some out. Here the sample spans approximately 740,000 clones, approximately 79% being singletons. Sequences were obtained from memory CD4+ T cells sorted from blood. These receptors all come from a woman under 40 in good health. The CDR3 runs from the conserved cysteine through the conserved F or W. Clone size is given for some rows only: seen once, a few or many times, or a class if the clone is expanded.

v_call clone_size cdr3_aa
TRBV29-1 - CSVVKGGKNTEAFF
TRBV9 - CASSKFRDRGPDEQYF
TRBV20-1 - CSAREVTQYF
TRBV12-5 - CASGLGRGLEAFF
TRBV5-5 - CASSSEQGIGETQYF
TRBV28 - CASSLYRTDGYTF
TRBV29-1 - CSVDFWGGLGNEQFF
TRBV6-6 - CASSPQSGVPDTQYF
TRBV5-6 - CASSLGPLAVQETQYF
TRBV6-1 many CASSEALAGGAYNEQFF
TRBV19 many CASSISQGWTGELFF
TRBV5-1 - CASTLDSSSYNEQFF